This paragraph covers one T cell receptor beta chain sequence. This entry is derived from a study of T cell changes during pregnancy in multiple sclerosis. Measured with immunoSEQ multiplex PCR; TCRdb has only the in-frame clones, and not every one. This sample has under 40,000 clones; 85% to 95% occur once, and the top ten carry about 8.3%. This clonotype was sampled from a female donor with multiple sclerosis, enrolled in a pregnancy study. The sample consisted of CD8+ T cells from peripheral blood mononuclear cells, taken in the third trimester of pregnancy.

CDR3 in DNA: TGTGCCAGCAGCTTGGGGGGGCTCGAAAAACTGTTTTTT. Translated, it gives CASSLGGLEKLFF. V gene TRBV7-8 combines with J gene TRBJ1-4, with a weak D call TRBD1 (6 bases). The CDR3 has 13 amino acids. The V gene's germline CDR1 is SGHVS and CDR2 FQNEAQ. Trimming left V 3 bases short and J 8 bases short, with 10 bases between.